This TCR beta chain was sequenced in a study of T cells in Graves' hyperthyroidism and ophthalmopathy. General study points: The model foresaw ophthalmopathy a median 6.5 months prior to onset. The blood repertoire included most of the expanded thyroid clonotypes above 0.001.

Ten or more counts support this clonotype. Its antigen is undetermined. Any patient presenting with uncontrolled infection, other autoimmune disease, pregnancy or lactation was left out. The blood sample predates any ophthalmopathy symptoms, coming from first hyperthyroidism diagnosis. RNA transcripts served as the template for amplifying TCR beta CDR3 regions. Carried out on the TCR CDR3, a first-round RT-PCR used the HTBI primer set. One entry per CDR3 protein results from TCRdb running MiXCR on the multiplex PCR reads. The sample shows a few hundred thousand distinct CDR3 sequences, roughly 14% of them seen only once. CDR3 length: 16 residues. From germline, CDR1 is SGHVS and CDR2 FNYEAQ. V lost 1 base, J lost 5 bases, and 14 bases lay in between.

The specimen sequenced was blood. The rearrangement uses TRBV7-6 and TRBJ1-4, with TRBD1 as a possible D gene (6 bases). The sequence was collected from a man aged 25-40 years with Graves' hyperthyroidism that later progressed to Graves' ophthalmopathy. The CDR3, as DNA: TGTGCCAGCAGCTTAGGCTCCGGGACAAGCAATGAAAAACTGTTTTTT. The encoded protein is CASSLGSGTSNEKLFF.